These 2 T cell receptor beta chains were sequenced from one sample in a study of blood T cell repertoires in COVID-19. Profiling relied on immunoSEQ multiplex PCR, and the TCRdb table lists in-frame clones only, not all of them. The sample lists about 260,000 clones, more than 80% seen once, with less than 0.9% in the top ten. The sequencing sample was made of PBMCs or T cells enriched from blood (not recorded which). Receptors were obtained from a man aged 50 to 59 who had been exposed to COVID-19.

This sequence joins TRBV5-4 and TRBJ2-3; the match to TRBD2 covers 8 bases. The CDR3 is 19 amino acids. From germline, CDR1 is SGHNT and CDR2 YYREEE (reference sequence). V was pared by 1 base and J by 2 bases, with 15 bases of the junction left unmatched. CDR3 sequence: CASSLRFYVAGGNTDTQYF. The CDR3 bases are TGTGCCAGCAGCTTGCGTTTCTACGTTGCGGGGGGAAACACAGATACGCAGTATTTT.

J is TRBJ2-5 and V is TRBV5-1; 8 bases align to TRBD1. CDR1 and CDR2 from the germline V gene are SGHRS and YFSETQ. The V segment lost 2 bases and the J segment 5 bases; nucleotides outside the gene matches: 5. The CDR3 consists of 14 residues. CDR3 DNA sequence: TGCGCCAGCAGCTTTGGACAGGGCCGGGAGACCCAGTACTTC. Its protein product is CASSFGQGRETQYF.